What follows are 28 T cell receptor beta chains derived from one specimen sequenced in a study of cytomegalovirus exposure and HLA in healthy donors (dated by TCRdb to 2015 to 2018). Library prep was done by the immunoSEQ multiplex PCR assay. For the multiplex PCR, a mixture combining 60 forward primers for TCR Vbeta segments and 13 reverse primers for TCR Jbeta segments was used. TCRdb limited this immuneACCESS table to in-frame rearrangements with V and J called. A share of clones is missing; checked studies link under half to unresolved V genes, and the rest is unexplained. The sample table records around 76,000 clones. About 1.5% of the sample goes to the ten largest clones. Sequences were obtained from PBMCs. The receptors here all came from a woman aged 60-75 years in good health and CMV-seronegative.

The chain is built from TRBV27 and TRBJ2-2, with a tentative D call TRBD2 (5 bases). Germline CDR1 reads MNHEY; CDR2 reads SMNVEV (reference sequence). Between the trimmed V and J ends, which lost 5 bases and 0 bases, there was a span of 10 bases. The CDR3 loop spans 15 amino acids. The DNA for the CDR3 is TGTGCCAGCAGTGCTGGACTGACGAACACCGGGGAGCTGTTTTTT. Translation gives CASSAGLTNTGELFF.

This chain uses TRBV11-2 with TRBJ1-2, with 7 bases fitting TRBD1. The CDR3 has 14 residues. Losses at the gene ends were 5 bases for V and 8 bases for J; bases not matched to a gene: 11. The germline gives CDR1 SGHAT, CDR2 FQNNGV. The CDR3: CASSPAPGGAGYTF. The CDR3 DNA is TGTGCCAGCAGCCCAGCCCCAGGGGGTGCCGGCTACACCTTC.

As DNA, the CDR3 is TGTGCCAGCAGCTCCCATGGGGGGAGGAGCTACACCTTC. The encoded protein is CASSSHGGRSYTF. The J gene is TRBJ1-2, the V gene TRBV5-6; D might be TRBD1 (5 bases). Trimming removed 3 bases from V and 9 bases from J, with 15 bases in between. Per the germline V gene, CDR1 is SGHDT and CDR2 is YYEEEE. CDR3 size: 13 residues.

This rearrangement joins TRBV18 to TRBJ2-5, with a tentative D call TRBD1 (6 bases). The CDR3 runs 14 residues. Germline assignment: CDR1 KGHSH and CDR2 LQKENI. V was shortened by 5 bases and J by 2 bases, with 12 bases between the two germline ends. The CDR3 loop is CASSTGLWQETQYF. CDR3 DNA: TGTGCCAGCTCAACAGGGCTATGGCAAGAGACCCAGTACTTC.

The chain recombines TRBV11-2 with TRBJ1-2; D not resolved. The CDR3 totals 14 residues. V lost 10 bases, J lost 1 base, and 16 bases lay in between. CDR1 SGHAT and CDR2 FQNNGV come from the germline V gene. The CDR3 region has the DNA TGTGCCACACGATCGACGGGGTTTAACTATGGCTACACCTTC. This gives the protein CATRSTGFNYGYTF.

The chain uses TRBV28 and TRBJ2-7; 8 bases are a match to TRBD2. V shed 7 bases and J 3 bases; nucleotides not matched to a gene: 8. There are 14 residues in the CDR3. Germline assignment: CDR1 MDHEN and CDR2 SYDVKM. The CDR3 DNA follows: TGTGCCAGCAACAACGGGGGGGAGGTCTACGAGCAGTACTTC. Translation gives CASNNGGEVYEQYF. Full variable domain (outside the CDR3, taken from reference TRBV28 and TRBJ2-7): DVKVTQSSRYLVKRTGEKVFLECVQDMDHENMFWYRQDPGLGLRLIYFSYDVKMKEKGDIPEGYSVSREKKERFSLILESASTNQTSMYLCASNNGGEVYEQYFGPGTRLTVT.

The V call is TRBV5-1, the J call TRBJ2-3, with 9 bases aligning to TRBD2. The CDR3 is made up of 14 amino acids. J lost 6 bases, V lost 5 bases, and 7 bases had no gene match. The germline gives CDR1 SGHRS, CDR2 YFSETQ. CDR3 in DNA: TGCGCCAGCAGAAGGGGACTAGCATCCGATACGCAGTATTTT. It is translated as CASRRGLASDTQYF.

This sequence joins TRBV28 and TRBJ1-2, with no clear D. The CDR3 is 12 amino acids. The V end was cut by 11 bases, the J end by 3 bases, with 13 bases between. CDR1 and CDR2 (germline): MDHEN, SYDVKM. This chain's CDR3 is CALGLSDYGYTF. DNA of the CDR3: TGTGCCCTTGGGCTGAGTGACTATGGCTACACCTTC.

This chain uses TRBV5-1 with TRBJ1-4; a weak D match, TRBD1 (5 bases). The CDR3 spans 17 residues. The V end was cut by 1 base, the J end by 1 base, with 14 bases between. The germline gives CDR1 SGHRS, CDR2 YFSETQ. CDR3 sequence reads: CASSLSGDTGTNEKLFF. The CDR3 region has the DNA TGCGCCAGCAGCTTGAGTGGGGATACAGGAACTAATGAAAAACTGTTTTTT. Drawing the rest from reference TRBV5-1 and TRBJ1-4, the complete variable domain is KAGVTQTPRYLIKTRGQQVTLSCSPISGHRSVSWYQQTPGQGLQFLFEYFSETQRNKGNFPGRFSGRQFSNSRSEMNVSTLELGDSALYLCASSLSGDTGTNEKLFFGSGTQLSVL.

This CDR3 reads CASSLAGVGYEQYF. The CDR3, as DNA: TGTGCCAGCAGCCTAGCGGGAGTCGGGTACGAGCAGTACTTC. This chain joins TRBV27 and TRBJ2-7; 10 bases fit TRBD2. Germline V gives CDR1 MNHEY, CDR2 SMNVEV (reference sequence). V lost 6 bases to trimming and J lost 4 bases; unmatched junction nucleotides: 6. This CDR3 comprises 14 residues.

This chain joins TRBV10-3 and TRBJ2-2, with 8 bases matching TRBD2. This CDR3 is 16 amino acids long. J was trimmed by 6 bases and V by 4 bases; bases with no gene match: 10. The germline V gene encodes CDR1 ENHRY and CDR2 SYGVKD. The CDR3 bases are TGTGCCATCAGTGGGGTAGAGCGGGAGTTCTCCGGGGAGCTGTTTTTT. Amino acid sequence: CAISGVEREFSGELFF.

V and J are TRBV28 and TRBJ1-6; 7 bases align to TRBD1. This CDR3 has 15 residues. The germline CDR1 and CDR2 sequences are MDHEN and SYDVKM. Losses at the gene ends were 6 bases for V and 10 bases for J; bases not matched to a gene: 12. The CDR3 protein is CASSGTAEGESPLHF. In DNA, the CDR3 is TGTGCCAGCAGCGGGACAGCCGAAGGGGAATCACCCCTCCACTTT.

The CDR3 region has the DNA TGTGCCAGTAGTATGTACGGGGGGCGGAACACTGAAGCTTTCTTT. Protein sequence: CASSMYGGRNTEAFF. V is TRBV19 and J is TRBJ1-1; maybe TRBD1 (6 bases). Trimming left V 3 bases short and J 1 base short, with 12 bases between. CDR3 size: 15 residues. Germline V gene data show CDR1 as LNHDA and CDR2 as SQIVND (reference sequence).

This chain's CDR3 is CASSLKGTSGRAQNEQYF. The CDR3 DNA reads TGTGCCAGCAGCTTAAAAGGGACTAGCGGGAGGGCCCAGAACGAGCAGTACTTC. V usage is TRBV7-3 and J usage is TRBJ2-7; 16 nucleotides match TRBD2. Trimming removed 1 base from V and 5 bases from J; junction bases left unmatched: 8. The CDR3 spans 18 residues. Germline V gene sequence: CDR1 SGHTA, CDR2 FQGTGA.

This chain links TRBV6-6 with TRBJ1-3, with TRBD1 matching over 7 bases. Trimming at V came to 6 bases and at J to 3 bases, leaving 8 bases not matched to a gene. Germline V gene sequence: CDR1 MNHNY, CDR2 SVGAGI (reference sequence). CDR3 length: 15 residues. Written as DNA, the CDR3 is TGTGCCAGCAGCTTATCGGGACAGTATGGAAACACCATATATTTT. It specifies CASSLSGQYGNTIYF.

J is TRBJ2-7 and V is TRBV28, with 12 positions matching TRBD2. This CDR3 comprises 14 residues. V dropped 6 bases and J dropped 3; count of bases not matched to a gene: 3. Germline lookup yields CDR1 MDHEN and CDR2 SYDVKM. The CDR3 region is CASRPTSGSYEQYF. The CDR3 coding sequence is TGTGCCAGCAGGCCGACTAGCGGGAGCTACGAGCAGTACTTC.

This chain links TRBV13 with TRBJ2-3; no definite D call. The CDR3 length is 16 residues. V was clipped by 0 bases and J by 0 bases, with 10 bases between them. In germline, CDR1 is PRHDT, CDR2 FYEKMQ (reference sequence). The CDR3 region has the DNA TGTGCCAGCAGCTTAGGGGGCGTTGCTAGCACAGATACGCAGTATTTT. Protein sequence: CASSLGGVASTDTQYF. The full variable domain, its missing parts supplied by reference TRBV13 and TRBJ2-3, is AAGVIQSPRHLIKEKRETATLKCYPIPRHDTVYWYQQGPGQDPQFLISFYEKMQSDKGSIPDRFSAQQFSDYHSELNMSSLELGDSALYFCASSLGGVASTDTQYFGPGTRLTVL.

The chain recombines TRBV4-1 with TRBJ1-1; 9 nucleotides align to TRBD1. This CDR3 region has 14 residues. Germline V gene data show CDR1 as MGHRA and CDR2 as YSYEKL. Trimming removed 6 bases from V and 3 bases from J; junction bases left unmatched: 5. In nucleotides, the CDR3 is TGCGCCAGCAGAACAGGGGGCTGGGACACTGAAGCTTTCTTT. It translates to CASRTGGWDTEAFF.

The chain is built from TRBV7-9 and TRBJ2-3, with 9 bases lining up with TRBD1. Germline CDR1 is SEHNR and CDR2 is FQNEAQ (reference sequence). V was pared by 1 base and J by 5 bases, with 7 bases of the junction left unmatched. This CDR3 has 16 residues. The CDR3 loop reads CASSLGTGVKGDTQYF. The CDR3, as DNA: TGTGCCAGCAGCTTAGGGACAGGGGTGAAAGGAGATACGCAGTATTTT.

The chain has TRBV19 and TRBJ1-2; a possible D gene is TRBD1 (5 bases). Germline lookup yields CDR1 LNHDA and CDR2 SQIVND (reference sequence). V was trimmed by 5 bases and J by 3 bases, leaving 7 bases between them. This CDR3 has 12 amino acids. The CDR3 DNA reads as TGTGCCAGTAGTCAGGGTGACTATGGCTACACCTTC. The encoded protein is CASSQGDYGYTF.

As concerns this clone: Germline is not matched at one junction end, which may reflect a read error. This chain links TRBV25-1 with TRBJ1-2; D is undetermined. Germline values: CDR1 MGHDK, CDR2 SYGVNS. The CDR3 loop spans 11 amino acids. CDR3 in amino acids: CASSEWSAILF. CDR3 nucleotide sequence: TGTGCCAGCAGTGAATGGTCCGCGATCCTCTTC.

The chain combines TRBV28 with TRBJ1-2; TRBD1 matches 8 bases. Germline CDR1 reads MDHEN; CDR2 reads SYDVKM. The junction had 7 bases not matched to a gene; V was cut back by 2 bases and J by 5 bases. CDR3 size: 15 residues. DNA for the CDR3: TGTGCCAGCAGTTTAGAAGACAGGGGATTTTATGGCTACACCTTC. This translates into CASSLEDRGFYGYTF.

The chain has TRBV6-5 and TRBJ1-1, with 7 positions matching TRBD1. Trimming cost V 1 base and J 4 bases; bases outside gene matches: 3. The CDR3 length is 14 residues. Germline loops: CDR1 MNHEY, CDR2 SVGAGI. Here the CDR3 reads CASSYLAGGTEAFF. In DNA, the CDR3 is TGTGCCAGCAGTTACTTGGCAGGGGGCACTGAAGCTTTCTTT.

The chain combines TRBV5-1 with TRBJ2-1; TRBD2 aligns across 13 bases. Germline-derived CDR1 and CDR2 are SGHRS and YFSETQ. V lost 3 bases and J lost 5; bases outside the gene matches: 11. The CDR3 is made up of 18 amino acids. The CDR3, as DNA: TGCGCCAGCAGCTCTAACCCGGGACTAGCGGGAAGGCACAATGAGCAGTTCTTC. Translation gives CASSSNPGLAGRHNEQFF.

The chain is built from TRBV11-2 and TRBJ2-1, with 9 bases identical to TRBD2. CDR1 is SGHAT, CDR2 FQNNGV, per germline. The CDR3 sequence is 17 residues long. J was trimmed by 6 bases and V by 2 bases; bases with no gene match: 11. As DNA, the CDR3 is TGTGCCAGCAGCTTACGAGCCGGCGGGAGGGCGGTCAATGAGCAGTTCTTC. This gives the protein CASSLRAGGRAVNEQFF.

The chain carries TRBV19 and TRBJ1-1; TRBD1 might be the D (6 bases). Per germline, CDR1 LNHDA and CDR2 SQIVND (reference sequence). V lost 1 base, J lost 9 bases, and 12 bases lay in between. The CDR3 loop spans 13 amino acids. Here the CDR3 DNA reads TGTGCCAGTAGTATAGTCGACAGGCCTAAAGCTTTCTTT. It yields the protein CASSIVDRPKAFF.

The CDR3 nucleotides are TGTGCCAGCAGCTTAGAGGGACAGGGGGGGTTTGGCTACACCTTC. This encodes CASSLEGQGGFGYTF. The chain has TRBV7-2 and TRBJ1-2; 11 bases align to TRBD1. Trimming removed 1 base from V and 7 bases from J; junction bases left unmatched: 5. This CDR3 has 15 amino acids. In germline, CDR1 is SGHTA, CDR2 FQGNSA.

The gene calls are TRBV28 and TRBJ2-1; D is ambiguous. Between the trimmed V and J ends, which lost 1 base and 8 bases, there was a span of 3 bases. The CDR3 loop spans 11 amino acids. The germline V gene has CDR1 MDHEN and CDR2 SYDVKM. This CDR3 reads CASSLFDEQFF. Here the CDR3 DNA reads TGTGCCAGCAGTTTATTCGATGAGCAGTTCTTC.